This T cell receptor beta chain was recorded in a study of cytomegalovirus exposure and HLA in healthy donors. PCR employed 60 Vbeta and 13 Jbeta primers. Sequencing used immunoSEQ multiplex PCR; TCRdb keeps in-frame clones, though not all of them. The repertoire includes 200,000 to 250,000 clones, 76% of them detected once, and approximately 0.6% sits in the top ten. The germline CDR1 and CDR2 sequences are SGHRS and YFSETQ. V lost 0 bases to trimming and J lost 5 bases; unmatched junction nucleotides: 1. This CDR3 is built from 15 residues. A note on this clone: Other DNA sequences in this sample translate to the same CDR3.

Sequenced material: PBMCs. The chain is built from TRBV5-1 and TRBJ2-1; 11 nucleotides align to TRBD2. The TCR comes from a young man in good health and CMV-seronegative. The CDR3 DNA follows: TGCGCCAGCAGCTTGGCACTAGCGGGAGACAATGAGCAGTTCTTC. This encodes CASSLALAGDNEQFF.